This T cell receptor delta chain was recovered during a study of gamma-delta chains in newborns, infants, children. Study background: Innate gammadelta T cells reportedly expand polyclonally right after birth, driven by microbial exposure, per the title.

TCRdb applied CATT to the reads for clone calling. The sample consists of 7,000 or so delta-chain clones, over 9% of them appearing once. This clone was recorded a few times. This clonotype originated in a child who was a newborn, infant or young child, either healthy, febrile or measles-vaccinated (not recorded which). The sample was blood.

CDR3 nucleotides: TGTGCCTGTGACACTCCCGGGGGGAACTGGGACACCCGACAGATGTTTTTC. Translating gives CACDTPGGNWDTRQMFF. The rearrangement joins TRDV2 to TRDJ3; D may be TRDD3 (6 bases). The CDR3 is 17 amino acids. The ends were cut back, 1 base at V and 3 bases at J, with 12 bases in the middle. Germline V lookup: CDR1 GEAIGNYY, CDR2 EKD.